A selection of T cell receptor beta chains follows, all from one sample in a study of blood T cell repertoires in COVID-19. The repertoire was sequenced with immunoSEQ multiplex PCR; TCRdb's copy has only in-frame clones and lacks some. Seen here are 250,000 to 350,000 clones, 85% to 90% observed once, and the top ten hold approximately 4%. Source material: PBMCs or T cells enriched from blood (not recorded which). These receptors were taken from a woman under 30 with acute COVID-19. The CDR3 runs from the conserved cysteine through the conserved F or W.

v_call	j_call	cdr3_aa
TRBV6-5	TRBJ2-7	CASSPSLAGVSEQYF
TRBV6-5	TRBJ1-4	CASSSTGAANEKLFF
TRBV6-5	TRBJ2-7	CASSSDRTAYEQYF
TRBV27	TRBJ2-2	CASSPWATANTGELFF
TRBV9	TRBJ1-3	CASSINSLGRGAGNTIYF
TRBV11-2	TRBJ2-5	CASSSKNRGWQETQYF
TRBV30	TRBJ1-2	CAWSVIPGYGYTF
TRBV5-1	TRBJ1-4	CASSLGPDRGHEKLFF
TRBV5-6	TRBJ2-1	CASTTGQGAGEQFF
TRBV24-1	TRBJ2-5	CATSDSSREGETQYF
TRBV6-5	TRBJ1-1	CASSFDDGREAFF
TRBV6-5	TRBJ2-2	CASREAGTGELFF
TRBV12-2	TRBJ1-4	CASRTQGLGEKLFF
TRBV12-3/TRBV12-4	TRBJ2-1	CASSLRGYEQFF
TRBV5-1	TRBJ1-2	CASSLSRGGYTF
TRBV7-7	TRBJ2-5	CASSLVGGETQYF
TRBV5-1	TRBJ1-3	CASSTEGTGTGTIYF
TRBV11-2	TRBJ1-1	CASSLGVSSNTEAFF
TRBV6-5	TRBJ2-2	CASSSTGDTGELFF
TRBV7-6	TRBJ2-5	CASSSSGGFGETQYF
TRBV6-1	TRBJ2-7	CASSEEMTAYEQYF
TRBV5-1	TRBJ2-7	CASSGALEKTGFSYEQYF
TRBV27	TRBJ1-2	CASSRGKTGVGYGYTF